This TCR beta chain was identified in a study of blood T cells in healthy people across ages. Notes on the study in general: Diversity of TCR beta correlated strongly with naive T cell percentage.

CDR1 MNHNS and CDR2 SASEGT come from the germline V gene. The CDR3 is 14 residues long. The second PCR ran roughly 7 to 11 cycles with a sample-barcoded 5' primer and J-beta primers. Each cDNA molecule, via a template-switch adaptor with 12 random nucleotides, was tagged. TCRdb itself ran the 5' RACE reads through MiXCR, one entry per CDR3 protein. The table has approximately 1,100,000 distinct CDR3 sequences, under 55% seen once. Of note for this clonotype: Its cognate antigen is unknown.

This clonotype was obtained from a woman aged 60-70 years in good health. Material for sequencing was blood. J is TRBJ2-7 and V is TRBV6-1; 7 nucleotides match TRBD2. CDR3 protein: CTTRASGGSYEQYF. The DNA of the CDR3 is TGTACCACCCGGGCTAGCGGCGGCTCCTACGAGCAGTACTTC.